One sample yielded the 2 T cell receptor beta chains listed below, sequenced in a study of blood T cell repertoires in COVID-19. Assay used: immunoSEQ multiplex PCR; TCRdb lists only in-frame clones, some missing. The table lists a few hundred thousand clones, 80% to 90% of them singletons. What was sequenced was peripheral blood. Every receptor here comes from a man between 45 and 60 years old with acute or convalescent COVID-19.

This chain uses TRBV10-2 with TRBJ1-3, with D maybe TRBD1 (6 bases). The CDR3 loop spans 15 amino acids. Deletions cut 6 bases from V and 0 bases from J, with 12 bases between. Germline CDR1 WSHSY, CDR2 SAAADI. The CDR3 reads CASRDQGLSGNTIYF. CDR3 in DNA: TGCGCCAGCAGGGACCAGGGGCTCTCTGGAAACACCATATATTTT.

The chain links TRBV7-2 to TRBJ1-3; D not resolved. Germline CDR1 reads SGHTA; CDR2 reads FQGNSA. Trimming left V 4 bases short and J 1 base short, with 5 bases between. This CDR3 has 13 residues. CDR3 coding DNA: TGTGCCAGCAGCTCCTTTTCTGGAAACACCATATATTTT. It encodes CASSSFSGNTIYF.